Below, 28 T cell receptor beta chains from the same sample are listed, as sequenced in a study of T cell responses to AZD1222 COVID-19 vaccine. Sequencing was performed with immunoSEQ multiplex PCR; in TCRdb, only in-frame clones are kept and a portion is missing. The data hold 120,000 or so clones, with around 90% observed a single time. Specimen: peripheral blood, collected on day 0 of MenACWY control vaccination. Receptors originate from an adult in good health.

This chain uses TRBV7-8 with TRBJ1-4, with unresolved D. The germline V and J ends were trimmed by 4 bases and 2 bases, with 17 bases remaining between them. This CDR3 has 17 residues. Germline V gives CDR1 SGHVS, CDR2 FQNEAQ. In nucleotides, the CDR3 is TGTGCCAGCAGCTCTTACCCAAAGTTCCCGACTAATGAAAAACTGTTTTTT. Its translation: CASSSYPKFPTNEKLFF. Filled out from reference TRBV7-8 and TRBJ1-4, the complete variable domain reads GAGVSQSPRYKVAKRGQDVALRCDPISGHVSLFWYQQALGQGPEFLTYFQNEAQLDKSGLPSDRFFAERPEGSVSTLKIQRTQQEDSAVYLCASSSYPKFPTNEKLFFGSGTQLSVL.

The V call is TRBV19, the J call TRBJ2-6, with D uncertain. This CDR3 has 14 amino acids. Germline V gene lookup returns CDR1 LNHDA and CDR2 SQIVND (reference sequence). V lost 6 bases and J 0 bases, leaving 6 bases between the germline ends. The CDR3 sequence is CASRSASGANVLTF. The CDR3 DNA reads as TGTGCCAGTAGATCTGCCTCTGGGGCCAACGTCCTGACTTTC. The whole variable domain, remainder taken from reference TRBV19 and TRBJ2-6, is DGGITQSPKYLFRKEGQNVTLSCEQNLNHDAMYWYRQDPGQGLRLIYYSQIVNDFQKGDIAEGYSVSREKKESFPLTVTSAQKNPTAFYLCASRSASGANVLTFGAGSRLTVL.

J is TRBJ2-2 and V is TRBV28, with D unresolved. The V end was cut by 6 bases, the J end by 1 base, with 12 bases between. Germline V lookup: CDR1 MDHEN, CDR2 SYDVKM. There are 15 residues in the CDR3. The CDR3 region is CASRQSHLNTGELFF. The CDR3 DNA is TGTGCCAGCAGACAGAGCCACCTGAACACCGGGGAGCTGTTTTTT.

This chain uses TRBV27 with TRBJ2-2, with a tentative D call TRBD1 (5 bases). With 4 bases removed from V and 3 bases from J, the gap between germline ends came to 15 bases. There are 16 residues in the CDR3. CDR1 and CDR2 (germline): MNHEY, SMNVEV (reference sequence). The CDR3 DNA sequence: TGTGCCAGCAGTTCAACCTTAGGGGTGCACACCGGGGAGCTGTTTTTT. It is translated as CASSSTLGVHTGELFF.

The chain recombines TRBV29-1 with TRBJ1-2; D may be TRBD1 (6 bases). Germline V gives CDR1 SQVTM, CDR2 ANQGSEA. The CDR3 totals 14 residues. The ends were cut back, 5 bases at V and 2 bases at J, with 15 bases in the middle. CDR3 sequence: CSVTGSLLNYGYTF. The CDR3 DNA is TGCAGCGTTACAGGGTCCCTCTTGAACTATGGCTACACCTTC. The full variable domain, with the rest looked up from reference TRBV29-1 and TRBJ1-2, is SAVISQKPSRDICQRGTSLTIQCQVDSQVTMMFWYRQQPGQSLTLIATANQGSEATYESGFVIDKFPISRPNLTFSTLTVSNMSPEDSSIYLCSVTGSLLNYGYTFGSGTRLTVV.

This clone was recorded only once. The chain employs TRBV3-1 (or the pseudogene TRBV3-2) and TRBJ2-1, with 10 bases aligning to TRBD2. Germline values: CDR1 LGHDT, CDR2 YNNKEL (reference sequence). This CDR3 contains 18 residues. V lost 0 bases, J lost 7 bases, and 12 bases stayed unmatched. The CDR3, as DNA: TGTGCCAGCAGCCAAGAGACCTTTGAGACTAGCGGGTCTAATGAGCAGTTCTTC. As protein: CASSQETFETSGSNEQFF.

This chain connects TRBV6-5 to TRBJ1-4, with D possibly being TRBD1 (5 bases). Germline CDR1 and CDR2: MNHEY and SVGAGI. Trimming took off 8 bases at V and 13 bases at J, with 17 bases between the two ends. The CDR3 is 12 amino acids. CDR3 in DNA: TGTGCCAGCTTGGATGGGGGGGTCCGACTGTTTTTT. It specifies CASLDGGVRLFF.

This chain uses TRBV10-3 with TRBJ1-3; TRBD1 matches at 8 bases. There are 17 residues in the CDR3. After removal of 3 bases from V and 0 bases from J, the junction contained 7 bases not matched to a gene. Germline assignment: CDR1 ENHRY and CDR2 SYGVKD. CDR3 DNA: TGTGCCATCAGTGACCCGGGACAGGCATACTCTGGAAACACCATATATTTT. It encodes CAISDPGQAYSGNTIYF.

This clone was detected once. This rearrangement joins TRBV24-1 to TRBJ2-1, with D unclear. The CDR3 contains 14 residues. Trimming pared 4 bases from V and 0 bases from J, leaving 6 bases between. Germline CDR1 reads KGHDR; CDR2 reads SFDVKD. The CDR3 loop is CATSDGDSYNEQFF. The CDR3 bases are TGTGCCACCAGTGACGGTGACTCCTACAATGAGCAGTTCTTC.

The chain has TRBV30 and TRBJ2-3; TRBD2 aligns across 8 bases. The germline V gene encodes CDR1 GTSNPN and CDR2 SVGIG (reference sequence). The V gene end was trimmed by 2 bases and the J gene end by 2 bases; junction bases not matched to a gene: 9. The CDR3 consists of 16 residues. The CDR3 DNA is TGTGCCTGGAGTAGGTTAGCGGGGTCCCCCACAGATACGCAGTATTTT. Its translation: CAWSRLAGSPTDTQYF.

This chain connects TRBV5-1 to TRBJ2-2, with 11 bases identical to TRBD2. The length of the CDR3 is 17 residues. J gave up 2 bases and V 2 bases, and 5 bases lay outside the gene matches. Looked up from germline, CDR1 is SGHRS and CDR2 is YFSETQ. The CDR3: CASSFTSGSPNTGELFF. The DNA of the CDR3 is TGCGCCAGCAGCTTCACTAGCGGGAGCCCTAACACCGGGGAGCTGTTTTTT.

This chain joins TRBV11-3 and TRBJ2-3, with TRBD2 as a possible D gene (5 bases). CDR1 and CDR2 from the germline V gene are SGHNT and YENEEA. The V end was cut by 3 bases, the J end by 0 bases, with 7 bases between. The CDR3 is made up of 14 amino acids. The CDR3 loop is CASSLTTSTDTQYF. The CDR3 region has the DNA TGTGCCAGCAGCTTGACTACCAGCACAGATACGCAGTATTTT.

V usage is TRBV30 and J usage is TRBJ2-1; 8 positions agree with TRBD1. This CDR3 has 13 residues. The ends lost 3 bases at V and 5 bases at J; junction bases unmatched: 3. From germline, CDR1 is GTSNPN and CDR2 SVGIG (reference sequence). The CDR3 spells CAWRTTGDNEQFF. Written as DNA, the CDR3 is TGTGCCTGGAGGACGACAGGGGACAATGAGCAGTTCTTC. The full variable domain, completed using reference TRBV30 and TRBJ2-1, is SQTIHQWPATLVQPVGSPLSLECTVEGTSNPNLYWYRQAAGRGLQLLFYSVGIGQISSEVPQNLSASRPQDRQFILSSKKLLLSDSGFYLCAWRTTGDNEQFFGPGTRLTVL.

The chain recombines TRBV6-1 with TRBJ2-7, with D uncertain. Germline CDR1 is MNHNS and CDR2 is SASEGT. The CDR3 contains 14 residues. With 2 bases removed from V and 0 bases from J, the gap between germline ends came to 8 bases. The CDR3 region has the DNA TGTGCCAGCAGTGAATTCAGGAGCTCCTACGAGCAGTACTTC. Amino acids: CASSEFRSSYEQYF.

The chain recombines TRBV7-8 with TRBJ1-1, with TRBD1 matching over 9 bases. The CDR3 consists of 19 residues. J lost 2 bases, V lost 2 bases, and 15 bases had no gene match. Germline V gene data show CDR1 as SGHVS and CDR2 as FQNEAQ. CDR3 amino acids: CASSLSAGEGQGRNTEAFF. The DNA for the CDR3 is TGTGCCAGCAGCTTATCAGCCGGGGAGGGACAGGGAAGAAACACTGAAGCTTTCTTT.

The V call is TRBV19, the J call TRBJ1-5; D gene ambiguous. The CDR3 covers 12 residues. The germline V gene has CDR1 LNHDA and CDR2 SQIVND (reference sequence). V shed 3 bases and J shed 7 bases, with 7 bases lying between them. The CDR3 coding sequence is TGTGCCAGTAGTATTAAGGGACAGCCCCAGCATTTT. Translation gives CASSIKGQPQHF.

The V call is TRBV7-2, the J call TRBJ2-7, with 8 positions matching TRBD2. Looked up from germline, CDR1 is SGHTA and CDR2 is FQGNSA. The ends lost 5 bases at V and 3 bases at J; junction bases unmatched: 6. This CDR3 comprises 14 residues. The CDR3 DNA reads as TGTGCCAGCAGCATAGGGAGCGGGGGCTACGAGCAGTACTTC. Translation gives CASSIGSGGYEQYF.

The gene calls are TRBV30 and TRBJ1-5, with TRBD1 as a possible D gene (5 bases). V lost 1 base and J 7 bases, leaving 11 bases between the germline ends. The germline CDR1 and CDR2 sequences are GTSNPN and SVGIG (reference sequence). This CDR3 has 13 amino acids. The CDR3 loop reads CAWSAQERQPQHF. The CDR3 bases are TGTGCCTGGAGTGCACAGGAAAGGCAGCCCCAGCATTTT.

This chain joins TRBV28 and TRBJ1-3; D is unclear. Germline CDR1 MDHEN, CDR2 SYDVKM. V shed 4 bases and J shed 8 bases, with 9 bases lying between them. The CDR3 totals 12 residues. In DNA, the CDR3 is TGTGCCAGCAGTTCCCCCCTTTACACCATATATTTT. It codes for CASSSPLYTIYF. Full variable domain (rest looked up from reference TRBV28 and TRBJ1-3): DVKVTQSSRYLVKRTGEKVFLECVQDMDHENMFWYRQDPGLGLRLIYFSYDVKMKEKGDIPEGYSVSREKKERFSLILESASTNQTSMYLCASSSPLYTIYFGEGSWLTVV.

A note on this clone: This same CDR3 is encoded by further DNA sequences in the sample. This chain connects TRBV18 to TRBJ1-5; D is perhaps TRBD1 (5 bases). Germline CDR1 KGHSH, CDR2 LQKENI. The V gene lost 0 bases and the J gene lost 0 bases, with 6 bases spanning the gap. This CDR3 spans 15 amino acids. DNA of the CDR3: TGTGCCAGCTCACCACCAGGGGATAGCAATCAGCCCCAGCATTTT. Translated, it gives CASSPPGDSNQPQHF.

The CDR3 reads CASSSGQGAKETQYF. Here the CDR3 DNA reads TGTGCCAGCAGTTCGGGACAGGGGGCGAAAGAGACCCAGTACTTC. The rearrangement joins TRBV6-2 or TRBV6-3 to TRBJ2-5, with 12 bases identical to TRBD1. Trimming at V came to 4 bases and at J to 3 bases, leaving 3 bases not matched to a gene. The CDR3 sequence is 15 residues long. From germline, CDR1 is MNHEY and CDR2 SVGEGT.

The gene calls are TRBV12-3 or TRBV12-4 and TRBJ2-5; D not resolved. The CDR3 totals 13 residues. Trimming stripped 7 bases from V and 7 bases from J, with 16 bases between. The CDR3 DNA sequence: TGTGCCAGCAAACGGACCGCAACCGTGACCCAGTACTTC. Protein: CASKRTATVTQYF.

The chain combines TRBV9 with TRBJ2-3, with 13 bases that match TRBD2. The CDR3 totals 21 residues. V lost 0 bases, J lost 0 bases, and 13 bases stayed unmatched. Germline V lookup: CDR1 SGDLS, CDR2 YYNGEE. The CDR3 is CASSVDVRLAGGPTSTDTQYF. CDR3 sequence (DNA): TGTGCCAGCAGCGTAGATGTAAGACTAGCGGGAGGCCCTACTAGCACAGATACGCAGTATTTT.

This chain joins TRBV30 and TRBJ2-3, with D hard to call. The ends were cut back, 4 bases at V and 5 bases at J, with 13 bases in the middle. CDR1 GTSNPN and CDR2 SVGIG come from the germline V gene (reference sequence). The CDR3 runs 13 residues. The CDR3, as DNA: TGTGCCTGGAAACGGGCGAGTAGAGATACGCAGTATTTT. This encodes CAWKRASRDTQYF.

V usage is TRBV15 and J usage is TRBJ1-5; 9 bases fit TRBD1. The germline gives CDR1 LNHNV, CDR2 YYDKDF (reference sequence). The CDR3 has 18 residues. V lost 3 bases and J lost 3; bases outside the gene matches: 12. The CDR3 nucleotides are TGTGCCACCAGCAGTTCCGGGACAGGGAAATTCTTCAATCAGCCCCAGCATTTT. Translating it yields CATSSSGTGKFFNQPQHF.

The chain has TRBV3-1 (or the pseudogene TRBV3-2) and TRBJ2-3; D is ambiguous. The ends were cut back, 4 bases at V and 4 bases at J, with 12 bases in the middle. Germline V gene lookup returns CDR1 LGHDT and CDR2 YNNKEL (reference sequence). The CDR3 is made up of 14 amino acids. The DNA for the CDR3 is TGTGCCAGCAGCCTAGTCTCAGCTGCAGATACGCAGTATTTT. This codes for CASSLVSAADTQYF.

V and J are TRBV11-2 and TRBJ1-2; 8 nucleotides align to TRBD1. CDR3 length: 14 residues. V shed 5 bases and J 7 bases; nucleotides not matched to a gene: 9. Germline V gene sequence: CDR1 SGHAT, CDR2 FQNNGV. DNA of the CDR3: TGTGCCAGCAGCCGATTAAGTGACAGGGGTGGCTACACCTTC. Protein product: CASSRLSDRGGYTF.

CDR3 protein: CASSLGGTGPLSGANVLTF. CDR3 nucleotides: TGTGCCAGCAGCTTAGGGGGGACAGGCCCGCTCTCTGGGGCCAACGTCCTGACTTTC. The rearrangement uses TRBV7-8 and TRBJ2-6; 8 bases align to TRBD1. The length of the CDR3 is 19 residues. Germline CDR1 and CDR2: SGHVS and FQNEAQ. V lost 1 base, J lost 0 bases, and 8 bases stayed unmatched.